Listed below are T cell receptor beta chains from one sample, sequenced in a study of blood T cells in healthy people across ages. TCRdb ran MiXCR on the 5' RACE reads and lists one entry per CDR3 protein. Of 1.5 million to 2 million distinct CDR3 sequences in the sample, around half are singletons; the top ten hold more than 2%. The source material was blood. All receptors come from a middle-aged woman in good health. CDR3s include the opening cysteine and the closing phenylalanine or tryptophan. Fields, in order: V gene, clone size, CDR3 protein. Size tells how often a clone was seen (once, few, many) or the class of an expanded clone, and some rows leave it out.

TRBV27	NA	CASRDPTGNEQFF
TRBV5-1	NA	CASSGSGTAGPYEQYF
TRBV12-3/TRBV12-4	few	CASSSPSTSGGNEQYF
TRBV2	NA	CASSAARDVYGYTF
TRBV7-9	NA	CARTPKAFTGGAYGYTF
TRBV6-2/TRBV6-3	few	CASSYTLKVGAQYF
TRBV6-1	NA	CASSEGDETQYF
TRBV6-1	NA	CASSDRSIDGNEQFF
TRBV7-3	few	CASSLYPAANSPLHF
TRBV20-1	NA	CSAQRGANTGELFF
TRBV7-9	NA	CASSVVRGYTF
TRBV29-1	few	CSVEDRVGYTF
TRBV7-2	few	CASRDFIQETQYF
TRBV28	few	CASSLSGQESYEQYF
TRBV3-1	NA	CASSQAGPYNEQFF
TRBV20-1	NA	CSAGAGGTYEQYF
TRBV20-1	NA	CSAFPHPGGGETQYF
TRBV5-1	NA	CASSPRGGPRNQETQFF
TRBV15	few	CATSRVKPGETQYF
TRBV20-1	NA	CSARGPGAGETKYF
TRBV6-2/TRBV6-3	NA	CASSDHPDYEQYF
TRBV3-1	NA	CASSQEAPYEDLNVYGYTF
TRBV7-2	NA	CASSLVASGGHFRGQYF
TRBV6-2/TRBV6-3	NA	CASRASGPSSGANVLTF
TRBV4-1	NA	CASHGTNYGYTF
TRBV13	NA	CASSFQLSGANVLTF
TRBV6-6	once	CASRQNYNSPLHF
TRBV7-2	few	CASRSTGLPYNEQFF
TRBV4-3	NA	CASSQARRAWGYNEQFF
TRBV6-2/TRBV6-3	NA	CASNRDLNNSPLHF
TRBV4-3	few	CASSQERETGHIQYF
TRBV7-2	NA	CATDRDGSYNEQYF
TRBV12-3/TRBV12-4	few	CASSFMRGYEQYF
TRBV4-2	NA	CASSQDGTGGATDTQYF
TRBV20-1	few	CSARRPGGYSPLHF
TRBV6-2/TRBV6-3	NA	CASNDPRGLEQYF
TRBV5-1	NA	CASSPPGLAEADTQYF
TRBV4-2	few	CASSQGLAGGPRETQYF
TRBV20-1	few	CSATGQGSYNEQFF
TRBV6-1	few	CASSARSGGLFLDEQYF
TRBV20-1	once	CSARRDRVVEQYF
TRBV20-1	NA	CSANSRQGGDGYTF
TRBV15	NA	CATSRDVGAGDTQYF
TRBV2	once	CASSGGRQPAKNIQYF
TRBV4-3	NA	CASSQELPGQPTSGANVLTF
TRBV11-2	NA	CASSPGPQGSYEQYF
TRBV29-1	few	CSVELGTNYEQYF
TRBV6-2/TRBV6-3	few	CASSYWAYEQYF
TRBV28	few	CASSKVRNRKDYGYTF
TRBV20-1	few	CSARFIGRLRETQYF
TRBV3-1	NA	CASSQGTGRVGYTF
TRBV6-2/TRBV6-3	NA	CASSYGGQGSNQPQHF